Detailed here is one TCR beta chain. The antigen remains unidentified. The data derive from a study of cytomegalovirus exposure and HLA in healthy donors. Study-level points and caveats: The authors later linked a missense DCLRE1C variant to TCR beta V- and J-gene trimming.

Per germline, CDR1 MNHEY and CDR2 SMNVEV (reference sequence). The ends lost 5 bases at V and 6 bases at J; junction bases unmatched: 11. The CDR3 consists of 16 residues. Vbeta (60) and Jbeta (13) primers were used in the PCR. Only in-frame clones appear in the TCRdb table, and some are missing; sequencing was by immunoSEQ multiplex PCR. The data contain about 98,000 clones, 55% to 75% of them singletons. Sequenced sample: PBMCs. This clonotype originated in a middle-aged man in good health and CMV-seronegative. J is TRBJ2-7 and V is TRBV27; 12 positions agree with TRBD2. The CDR3 reads CASSTQTSGRRVEQYF. CDR3 nucleotides: TGTGCCAGCAGTACCCAGACTAGCGGGAGAAGGGTCGAGCAGTACTTC.